The clone carrying this T cell receptor (beta chain) came up many times. The target antigen is unknown. The data were obtained in a study of T cells in Graves' hyperthyroidism and ophthalmopathy. The CDR3 regions of TCR beta were amplified from RNA transcripts. First-round RT-PCR of the TCR CDR3 relied on the HTBI primer set. MiXCR was run by TCRdb on the multiplex PCR reads, yielding one entry per CDR3 protein. The sample yields around 570,000 distinct CDR3 sequences, 20% seen once. Uncontrolled infections, other autoimmune diseases, pregnancy or lactation led to exclusion of patients. 8.5 to 10 ml of fresh peripheral blood supplied the PBMCs. V lost 6 bases and J 0 bases, leaving 12 bases between the germline ends. This CDR3 has 14 residues. General study findings and limits: A median about 6 months before onset, the model predicted ophthalmopathy.

The J gene is TRBJ2-7, the V gene TRBV12-3 or TRBV12-4; D may be TRBD1 or TRBD2 (5 bases each). This clonotype originated in a man aged 35-49 years with Graves' ophthalmopathy. The specimen sequenced was blood. The CDR3 DNA reads as TGTGCCAGCAGCCGGGACGGCCTCTCCTACGAGCAGTACTTC. It codes for CASSRDGLSYEQYF.